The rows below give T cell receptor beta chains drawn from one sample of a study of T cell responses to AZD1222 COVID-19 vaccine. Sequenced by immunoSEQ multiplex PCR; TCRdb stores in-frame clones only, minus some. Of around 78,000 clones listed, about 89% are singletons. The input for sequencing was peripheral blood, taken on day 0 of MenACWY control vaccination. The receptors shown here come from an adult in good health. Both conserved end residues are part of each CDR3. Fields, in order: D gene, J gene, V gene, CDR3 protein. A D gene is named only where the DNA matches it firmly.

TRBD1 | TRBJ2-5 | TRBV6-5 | CASRGQGRRQETQYF
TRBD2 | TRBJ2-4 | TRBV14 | CASKREGRSIQYF
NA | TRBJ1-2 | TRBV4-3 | CASSQGLQATYGYTF
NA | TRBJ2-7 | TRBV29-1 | CSVVSREQYF
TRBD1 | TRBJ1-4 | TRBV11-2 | CASSSTTGGRYREKLFF
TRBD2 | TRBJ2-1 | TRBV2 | CASSNGTSGTRNNEQFF
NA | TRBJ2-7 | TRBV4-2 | CASSQGSRGPRDEQYF
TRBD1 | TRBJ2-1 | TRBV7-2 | CASSTTGTGAAEQFF
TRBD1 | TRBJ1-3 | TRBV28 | CASSFGTGLSGNTIYF
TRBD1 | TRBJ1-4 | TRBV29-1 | CSTGQGGTNEKLFF
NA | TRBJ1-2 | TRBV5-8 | CASSLAAWNYGYTF
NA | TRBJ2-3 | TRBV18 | CATSGAEADTQYF
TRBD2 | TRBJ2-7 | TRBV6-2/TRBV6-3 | CASSYSTSGEQYF
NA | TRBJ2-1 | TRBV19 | CASAQGSVYNEQFF
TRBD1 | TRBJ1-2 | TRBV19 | CASTTDRGAPAGYTF
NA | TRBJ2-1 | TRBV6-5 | CASSYSNNEQFF
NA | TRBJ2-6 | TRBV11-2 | CASSPRGDRSANVLTF
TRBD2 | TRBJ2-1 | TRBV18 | CASSKVAGLYNEQFF